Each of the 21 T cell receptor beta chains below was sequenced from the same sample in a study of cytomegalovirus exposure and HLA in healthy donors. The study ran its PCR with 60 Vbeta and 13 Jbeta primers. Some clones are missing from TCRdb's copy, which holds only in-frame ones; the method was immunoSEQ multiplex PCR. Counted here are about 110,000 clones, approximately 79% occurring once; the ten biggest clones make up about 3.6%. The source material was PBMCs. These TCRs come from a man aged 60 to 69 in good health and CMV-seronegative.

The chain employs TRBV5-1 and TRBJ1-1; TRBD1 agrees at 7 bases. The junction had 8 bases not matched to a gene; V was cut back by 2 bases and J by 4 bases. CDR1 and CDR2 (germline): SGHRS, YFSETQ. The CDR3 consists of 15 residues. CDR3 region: CASSLRTGGATEAFF. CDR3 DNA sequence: TGCGCCAGCAGCTTAAGGACAGGAGGGGCCACTGAAGCTTTCTTT.

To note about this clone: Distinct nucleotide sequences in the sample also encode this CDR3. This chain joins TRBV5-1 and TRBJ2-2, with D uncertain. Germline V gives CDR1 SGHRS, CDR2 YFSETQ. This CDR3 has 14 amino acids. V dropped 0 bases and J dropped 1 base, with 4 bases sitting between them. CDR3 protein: CASSLGQNTGELFF. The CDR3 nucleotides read TGCGCCAGCAGCTTGGGACAGAACACCGGGGAGCTGTTTTTT.

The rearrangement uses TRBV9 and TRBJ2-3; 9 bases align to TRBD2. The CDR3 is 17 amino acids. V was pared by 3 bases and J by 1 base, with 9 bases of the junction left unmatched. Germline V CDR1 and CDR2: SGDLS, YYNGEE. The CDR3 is CASSAGGAGGRTDTQYF. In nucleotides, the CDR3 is TGTGCCAGCAGCGCCGGGGGGGCGGGGGGGCGCACAGATACGCAGTATTTT.

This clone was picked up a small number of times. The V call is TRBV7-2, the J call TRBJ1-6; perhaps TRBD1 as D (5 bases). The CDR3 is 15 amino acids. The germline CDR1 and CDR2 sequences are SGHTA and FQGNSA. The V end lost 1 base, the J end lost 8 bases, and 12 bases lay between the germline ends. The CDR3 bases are TGTGCCAGCAGCTTAGAAGGGGCATTTTATTCACCCCTCCACTTT. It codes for CASSLEGAFYSPLHF.

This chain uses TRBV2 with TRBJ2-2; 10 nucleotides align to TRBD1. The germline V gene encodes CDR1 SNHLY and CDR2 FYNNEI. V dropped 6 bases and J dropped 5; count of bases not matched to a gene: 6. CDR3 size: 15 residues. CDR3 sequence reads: CASRADRGQTGELFF. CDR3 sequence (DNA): TGTGCCAGCAGGGCCGACAGGGGGCAAACCGGGGAGCTGTTTTTT.

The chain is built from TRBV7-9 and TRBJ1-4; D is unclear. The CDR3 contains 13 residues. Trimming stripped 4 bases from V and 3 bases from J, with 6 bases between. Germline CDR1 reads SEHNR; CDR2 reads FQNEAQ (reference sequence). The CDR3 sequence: CASSSGANEKLFF. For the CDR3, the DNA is TGTGCCAGCAGCTCCGGGGCTAATGAAAAACTGTTTTTT.

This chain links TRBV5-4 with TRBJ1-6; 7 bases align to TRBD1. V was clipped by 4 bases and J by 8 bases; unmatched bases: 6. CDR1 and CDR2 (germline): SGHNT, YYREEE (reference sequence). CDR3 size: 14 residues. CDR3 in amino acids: CASSPWTGDSPLHF. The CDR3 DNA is TGTGCCAGCAGCCCCTGGACAGGAGATTCACCCCTCCACTTT.

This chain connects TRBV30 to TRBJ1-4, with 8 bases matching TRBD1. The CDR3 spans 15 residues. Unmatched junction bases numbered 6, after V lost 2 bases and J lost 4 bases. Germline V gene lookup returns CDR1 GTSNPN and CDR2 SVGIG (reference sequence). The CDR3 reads CAWSQQGALNEKLFF. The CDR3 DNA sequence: TGTGCCTGGAGTCAGCAGGGGGCCCTTAATGAAAAACTGTTTTTT. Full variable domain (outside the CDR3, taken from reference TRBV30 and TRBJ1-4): SQTIHQWPATLVQPVGSPLSLECTVEGTSNPNLYWYRQAAGRGLQLLFYSVGIGQISSEVPQNLSASRPQDRQFILSSKKLLLSDSGFYLCAWSQQGALNEKLFFGSGTQLSVL.

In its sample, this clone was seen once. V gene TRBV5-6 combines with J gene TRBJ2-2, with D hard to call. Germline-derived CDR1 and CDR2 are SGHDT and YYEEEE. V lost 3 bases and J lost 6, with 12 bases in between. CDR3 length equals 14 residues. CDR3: CASSSGSRAGELFF. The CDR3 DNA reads TGTGCCAGCAGCTCTGGGTCTCGGGCCGGGGAGCTGTTTTTT.

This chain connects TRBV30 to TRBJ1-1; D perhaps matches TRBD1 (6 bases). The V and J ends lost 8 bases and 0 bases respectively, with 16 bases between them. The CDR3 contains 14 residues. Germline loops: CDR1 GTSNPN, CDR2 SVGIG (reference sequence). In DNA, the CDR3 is TGTGCCGCCGGGGGGGGCTTCATGAACACTGAAGCTTTCTTT. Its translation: CAAGGGFMNTEAFF.

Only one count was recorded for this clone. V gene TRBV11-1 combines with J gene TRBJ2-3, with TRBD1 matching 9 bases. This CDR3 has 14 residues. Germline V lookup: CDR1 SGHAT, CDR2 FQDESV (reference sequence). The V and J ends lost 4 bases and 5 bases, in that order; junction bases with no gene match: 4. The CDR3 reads CASSSGQGIDTQYF. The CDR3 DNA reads TGTGCCAGCAGCTCCGGACAGGGGATAGATACGCAGTATTTT.

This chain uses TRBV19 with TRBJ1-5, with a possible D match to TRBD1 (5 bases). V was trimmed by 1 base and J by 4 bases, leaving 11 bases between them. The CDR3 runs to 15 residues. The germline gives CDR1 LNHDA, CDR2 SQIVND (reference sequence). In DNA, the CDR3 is TGTGCCAGTAGTATAGTGGGCAGGACAAATCAGCCCCAGCATTTT. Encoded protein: CASSIVGRTNQPQHF.

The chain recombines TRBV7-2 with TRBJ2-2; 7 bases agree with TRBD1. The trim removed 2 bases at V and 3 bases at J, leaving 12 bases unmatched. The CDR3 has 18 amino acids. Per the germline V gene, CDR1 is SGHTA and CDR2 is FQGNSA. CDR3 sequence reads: CASSLRTHDREDTGELFF. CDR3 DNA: TGTGCCAGCAGCTTACGTACCCACGACAGGGAAGACACCGGGGAGCTGTTTTTT.

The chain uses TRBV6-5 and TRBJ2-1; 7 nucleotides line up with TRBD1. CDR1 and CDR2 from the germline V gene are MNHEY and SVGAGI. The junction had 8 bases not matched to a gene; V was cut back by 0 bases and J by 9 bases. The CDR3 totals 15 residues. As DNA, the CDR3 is TGTGCCAGCAGTTACTCGGCAGGGGGTTATGGTGAGCAGTTCTTC. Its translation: CASSYSAGGYGEQFF.

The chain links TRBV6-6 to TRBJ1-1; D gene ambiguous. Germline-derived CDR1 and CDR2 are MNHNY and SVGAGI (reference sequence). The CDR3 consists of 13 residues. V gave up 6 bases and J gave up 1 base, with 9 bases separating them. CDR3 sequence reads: CASSTGGNTEAFF. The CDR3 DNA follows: TGTGCCAGCAGCACCGGAGGGAACACTGAAGCTTTCTTT.

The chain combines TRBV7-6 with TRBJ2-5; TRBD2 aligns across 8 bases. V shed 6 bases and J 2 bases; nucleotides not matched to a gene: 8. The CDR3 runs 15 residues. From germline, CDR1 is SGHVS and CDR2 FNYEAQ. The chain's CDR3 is CASRRGGGGQETQYF. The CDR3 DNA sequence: TGTGCCAGCAGAAGGGGGGGCGGGGGGCAAGAGACCCAGTACTTC.

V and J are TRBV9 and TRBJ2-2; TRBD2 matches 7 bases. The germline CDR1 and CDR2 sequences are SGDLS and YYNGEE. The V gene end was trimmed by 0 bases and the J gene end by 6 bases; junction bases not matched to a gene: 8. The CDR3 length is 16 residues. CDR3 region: CASSVGTAGSAGELFF. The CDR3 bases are TGTGCCAGCAGCGTAGGCACAGCGGGGTCAGCCGGGGAGCTGTTTTTT.

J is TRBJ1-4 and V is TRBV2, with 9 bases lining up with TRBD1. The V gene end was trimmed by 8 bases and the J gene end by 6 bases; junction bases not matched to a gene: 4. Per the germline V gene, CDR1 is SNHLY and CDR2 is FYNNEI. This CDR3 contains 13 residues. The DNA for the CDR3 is TGTGCCAGCCTCCGGGACAGGGATGAAAAACTGTTTTTT. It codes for CASLRDRDEKLFF.

The CDR3 is CASSKLGREDQPQHF. DNA for the CDR3: TGCGCCAGCAGCAAGCTCGGTAGGGAGGATCAGCCCCAGCATTTT. The J gene is TRBJ1-5, the V gene TRBV5-1, with D hard to call. V was shortened by 4 bases and J by 5 bases, with 16 bases between the two germline ends. The CDR3 is 15 residues long. Germline CDR1 is SGHRS and CDR2 is YFSETQ.

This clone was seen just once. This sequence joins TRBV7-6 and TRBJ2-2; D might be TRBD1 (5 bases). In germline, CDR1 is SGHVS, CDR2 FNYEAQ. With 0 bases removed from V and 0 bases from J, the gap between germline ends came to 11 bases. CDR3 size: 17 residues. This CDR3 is CASSLAVQQANTGELFF. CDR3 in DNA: TGTGCCAGCAGCTTAGCGGTCCAACAGGCGAACACCGGGGAGCTGTTTTTT.

CDR3 nucleotides: TGCGCCAGCAGCTTGTACTACCAAGAGACCCAGTACTTC. This translates into CASSLYYQETQYF. This chain links TRBV5-1 with TRBJ2-5, with D hard to call. The CDR3 sequence is 13 residues long. Per germline, CDR1 SGHRS and CDR2 YFSETQ. Trimming pared 1 base from V and 0 bases from J, leaving 4 bases between. The full variable domain, completed using reference TRBV5-1 and TRBJ2-5, is KAGVTQTPRYLIKTRGQQVTLSCSPISGHRSVSWYQQTPGQGLQFLFEYFSETQRNKGNFPGRFSGRQFSNSRSEMNVSTLELGDSALYLCASSLYYQETQYFGPGTRLLVL.